This TCR beta chain was obtained from a study of T cells in tumors after PD-1 blockade. As for the study in general: Some patients also took daily vismodegib 150 mg during anti-PD-1 treatment.

Libraries were prepared by immunoSEQ multiplex PCR; TCRdb keeps only in-frame clonotypes and omits some of them. The sample holds around 34,000 clones, 73% seen once. The TCR sequence derives from a human donor with basal cell carcinoma. Sample: PBMCs, taken after anti-PD-1 treatment.

CDR3 sequence reads: CASSFKLGLAGVGEQFF. CDR3 nucleotides: TGTGCCAGCAGCTTCAAACTCGGACTAGCGGGAGTGGGTGAGCAGTTCTTC. The V gene is TRBV5-5, the J gene TRBJ2-1, with 13 bases identical to TRBD2. Germline V gene data show CDR1 as SGHKS and CDR2 as YYEKEE (reference sequence). The CDR3 totals 17 residues. J lost 9 bases, V lost 2 bases, and 11 bases had no gene match.